This entry describes one T cell receptor beta chain. The antigen remains undetermined. The read falls 3 residues short of the CDR3 end, and the missing part is taken from the germline J gene. The data are from a study of T cell clonality in common variable immunodeficiency. Overall study findings and caveats: Shared TCRbeta clones were fewer between CVID subjects than controls. Reportedly, TCR beta sequences from common variable immunodeficiency showed fewer deletions and N-nucleotide insertions.

The CDR3 spans 17 residues. J lost 0 bases, V lost 5 bases, and 5 bases had no gene match. Germline V gene data show CDR1 as LNHDA and CDR2 as SQIVND (reference sequence). The table came from immunoSEQ multiplex PCR; TCRdb's copy has only in-frame clones and leaves some out. There are tens of thousands of clones in the sample, none observed a single time. Reduced serum IgG, IgA and/or IgM plus specific antibody deficiency defined CVID. Each donor provided 5 to 8 ml of heparinized whole blood. This TCR was recovered from a human donor with common variable immunodeficiency. Sequenced sample: peripheral blood mononuclear cells. V is TRBV19 and J is TRBJ2-2; 11 nucleotides align to TRBD2. The covered CDR3 bases are TGTGCCAGTAGTCTCGGGACTAGCGGCGCGAACACCGGGGAG. Translated, it gives CASSLGTSGANTGE. The full-length CDR3 reads as CASSLGTSGANTGELFF.